This entry concerns a single T cell receptor beta chain. Its antigen is still unknown. Libraries were prepared by immunoSEQ multiplex PCR; TCRdb keeps only in-frame clonotypes and omits some of them. The sample lists some 200,000 clones, over 60% occurring once. The data derive from a study of cytotoxic CD8 clonotypes in ibrutinib-treated CLL. Study-wide results and limits: Baseline levels of clonality went above those of age-matched healthy donors and moved with circulating CD8+ T-cell counts. Contraction or stability on treatment was seen for public clonotypes, which were uncommon.

About 2 micrograms of genomic DNA from cryopreserved PBMCs went into TCR beta libraries. This specimen was PBMCs, taken after 24 months of ibrutinib treatment. This receptor was taken from a human donor with chronic lymphocytic leukemia.

CDR3 sequence reads: CAISESGDRDYGYTF. The DNA of the CDR3 is TGTGCCATCAGTGAGTCTGGGGACAGGGACTATGGCTACACCTTC. This chain connects TRBV10-3 to TRBJ1-2; the match to TRBD1 covers 9 bases. Trimming at V came to 0 bases and at J to 3 bases, leaving 2 bases not matched to a gene. Germline lookup yields CDR1 ENHRY and CDR2 SYGVKD. The CDR3 covers 15 residues.